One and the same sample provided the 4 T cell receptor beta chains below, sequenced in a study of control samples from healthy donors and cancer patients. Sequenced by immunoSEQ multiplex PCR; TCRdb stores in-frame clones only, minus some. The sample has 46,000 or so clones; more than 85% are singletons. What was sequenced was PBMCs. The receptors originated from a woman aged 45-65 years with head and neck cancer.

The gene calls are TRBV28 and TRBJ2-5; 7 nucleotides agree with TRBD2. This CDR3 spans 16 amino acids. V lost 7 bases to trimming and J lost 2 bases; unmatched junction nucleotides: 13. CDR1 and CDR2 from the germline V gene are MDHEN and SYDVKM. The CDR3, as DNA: TGTGCCAGCATCCCGGGGGGAAGCGGCTATCAAGAGACCCAGTACTTC. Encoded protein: CASIPGGSGYQETQYF.

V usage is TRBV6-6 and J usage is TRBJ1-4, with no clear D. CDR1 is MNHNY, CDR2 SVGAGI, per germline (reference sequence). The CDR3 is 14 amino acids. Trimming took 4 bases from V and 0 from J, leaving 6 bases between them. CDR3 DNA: TGTGCCAGCAGTTGGGGTGCAACTAATGAAAAACTGTTTTTT. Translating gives CASSWGATNEKLFF.

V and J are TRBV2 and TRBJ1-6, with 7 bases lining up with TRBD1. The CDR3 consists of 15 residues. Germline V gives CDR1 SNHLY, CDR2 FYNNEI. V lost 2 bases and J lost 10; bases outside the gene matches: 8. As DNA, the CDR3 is TGTGCCAGCAGTGAATCACAGGGGATCGGGTCACCCCTCCACTTT. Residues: CASSESQGIGSPLHF.

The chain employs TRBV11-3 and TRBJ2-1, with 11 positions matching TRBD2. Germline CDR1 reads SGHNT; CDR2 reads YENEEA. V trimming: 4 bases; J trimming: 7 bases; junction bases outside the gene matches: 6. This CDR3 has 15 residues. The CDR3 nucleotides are TGTGCCAGCAGCTACCGGACTAGCGGGTTGAATGAGCAGTTCTTC. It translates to CASSYRTSGLNEQFF.